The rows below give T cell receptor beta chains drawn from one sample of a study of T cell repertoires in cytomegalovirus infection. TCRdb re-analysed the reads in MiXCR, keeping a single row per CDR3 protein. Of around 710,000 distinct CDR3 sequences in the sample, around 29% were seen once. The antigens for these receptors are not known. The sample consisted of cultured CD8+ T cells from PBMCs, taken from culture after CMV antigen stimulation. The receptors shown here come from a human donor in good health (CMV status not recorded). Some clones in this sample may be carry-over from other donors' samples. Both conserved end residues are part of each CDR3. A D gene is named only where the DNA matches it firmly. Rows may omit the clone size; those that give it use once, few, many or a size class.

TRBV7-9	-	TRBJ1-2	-	CAVRPGRTYGYTF	TGTGCCGTGCGTCCCGGACGGACCTATGGCTACACCTTC
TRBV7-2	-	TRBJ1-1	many	CASSPPKSKNTEAFF	TGTGCCAGCAGCCCCCCGAAGTCGAAGAACACTGAAGCTTTCTTT
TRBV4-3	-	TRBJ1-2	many	CASSQDRQSRLGYTF	TGCGCCAGCAGCCAAGATAGGCAGTCAAGGCTTGGCTACACCTTC
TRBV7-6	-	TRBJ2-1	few	CASSLKGPPGFF	TGTGCCAGCAGCTTGAAGGGACCCCCGGGGTTCTTC
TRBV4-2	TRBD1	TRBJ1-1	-	CASSPLQGFQDTEAFF	TGTGCCAGCAGCCCTCTACAGGGGTTTCAGGACACTGAAGCTTTCTTT
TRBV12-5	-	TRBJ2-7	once	CASGAGSRAEQYF	TGTGCTAGTGGCGCCGGGTCGCGGGCGGAGCAGTACTTC
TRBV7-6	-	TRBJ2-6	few	CASSGEGGSGANVLTF	TGTGCCAGCAGCGGGGAGGGGGGCTCTGGGGCCAACGTCCTGACTTTC
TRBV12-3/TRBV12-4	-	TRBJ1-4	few	CASSKNEKLFF	TGTGCCAGCAGTAAAAATGAAAAACTGTTTTTT
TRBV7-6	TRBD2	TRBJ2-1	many	CASSLGSGGALYNEQFF	TGTGCCAGCAGCTTAGGAAGCGGGGGGGCTCTCTACAATGAGCAGTTCTTC
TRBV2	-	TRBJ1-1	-	CASVRRRNTEAFF	TGTGCCAGCGTCCGTAGGCGGAACACTGAAGCTTTCTTT
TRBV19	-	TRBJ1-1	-	CASSGTRMNTEAFF	TGTGCCAGTAGCGGCACGAGGATGAACACTGAAGCTTTCTTT
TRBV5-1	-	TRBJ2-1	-	CASSYRDRYNEQFF	TGCGCCAGCAGCTACAGGGATCGATACAATGAGCAGTTCTTC
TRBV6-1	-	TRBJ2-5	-	CASSEWQGRGETQYF	TGTGCCAGCAGTGAATGGCAGGGTCGGGGTGAGACCCAGTACTTC
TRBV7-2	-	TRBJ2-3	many	CASSLYGQGYPDTQYF	TGTGCCAGCAGCTTATACGGACAAGGCTATCCAGATACGCAGTATTTT
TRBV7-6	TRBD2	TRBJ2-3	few	CASSLDTSGGHHF	TGTGCCAGCAGCTTAGACACTAGCGGGGGCCACCATTTT
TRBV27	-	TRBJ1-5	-	CASSFRDDQPQHF	TGTGCCAGCAGTTTTAGGGATGATCAGCCCCAGCATTTT
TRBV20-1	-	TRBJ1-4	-	CSARPPPLRIPDEKLFF	TGCAGTGCTAGACCCCCGCCCCTCAGGATCCCCGATGAAAAACTGTTTTTT
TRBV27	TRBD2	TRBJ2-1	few	CAVLGRDYNEQFF	TGTGCCGTCCTAGGGAGGGACTACAATGAGCAGTTCTTC
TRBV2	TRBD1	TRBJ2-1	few	CASSSKGQDPFGQFF	TGTGCCAGCAGCTCAAAGGGACAGGATCCATTTGGGCAGTTCTTC
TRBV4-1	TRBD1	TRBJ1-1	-	CASSQEQGAPYTEAFF	TGCGCCAGCAGCCAAGAACAGGGGGCGCCGTACACTGAAGCTTTCTTT
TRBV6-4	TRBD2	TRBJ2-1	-	CASSDLAGGPYNEQFF	TGTGCCAGCAGTGATCTAGCGGGGGGCCCCTACAATGAGCAGTTCTTC
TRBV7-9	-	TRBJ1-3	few	CASSPMGGALGNTIYF	TGTGCCAGCAGCCCTATGGGGGGCGCTCTGGGAAACACCATATATTTT
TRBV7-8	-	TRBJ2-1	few	CASSLNPPAGSYNEQFF	TGTGCCAGCAGCTTAAACCCGCCCGCTGGGAGCTACAATGAGCAGTTCTTC
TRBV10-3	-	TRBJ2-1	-	CAISEYRNEQFF	TGTGCCATCAGTGAGTATCGGAATGAGCAGTTCTTC
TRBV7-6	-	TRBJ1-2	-	CASSSQGTAYTF	TGTGCCAGCAGCTCACAGGGAACCGCCTACACCTTC
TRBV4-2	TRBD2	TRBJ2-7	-	CASSQGLAGNEQYF	TGTGCCAGCAGCCAGGGACTAGCGGGGAACGAGCAGTACTTC
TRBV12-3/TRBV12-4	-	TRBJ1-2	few	CASSFIVEARAVPHYGYTF	TGTGCCAGCAGTTTCATCGTTGAGGCCAGGGCGGTCCCGCACTATGGCTACACCTTC
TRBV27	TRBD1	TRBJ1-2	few	CASSPSPGQVGGYTF	TGTGCCAGCAGTCCTAGCCCGGGACAGGTAGGCGGCTACACCTTC
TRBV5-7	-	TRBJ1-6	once	CASSERGGISYNSPLHF	TGTGCCAGCAGCGAGCGGGGGGGGATCTCCTATAATTCACCCCTCCACTTT